The clone carrying this T cell receptor (beta chain) was detected only once. This sample was included in a study of OX40 agonist ivuxolimab in advanced cancers. Looking at the study overall: Eligibility admitted prior anti-PD-1, anti-PD-L1 or anti-CTLA-4 therapy; 35% to 40% had some.

V was pared by 2 bases and J by 4 bases, with 3 bases of the junction left unmatched. From germline, CDR1 is MGHRA and CDR2 YSYEKL. This CDR3 has 14 amino acids. Sequenced by immunoSEQ multiplex PCR; TCRdb stores in-frame clones only, minus some. Found here are about 21,000 clones, under 90% of them singletons; the top ten hold under 45%. This chain connects TRBV4-1 to TRBJ1-2; 8 bases line up with TRBD1. The material was CD4+ or CD8+ T cells sorted from blood, obtained in a trial of the OX40 agonist ivuxolimab. The receptor was isolated from an adult with an advanced solid tumor such as melanoma, head and neck, liver or kidney cancer. The CDR3 DNA is TGCGCCAGCAGCCAACCAGGACAGGGCTATGGCTACACCTTC. Translation: CASSQPGQGYGYTF.